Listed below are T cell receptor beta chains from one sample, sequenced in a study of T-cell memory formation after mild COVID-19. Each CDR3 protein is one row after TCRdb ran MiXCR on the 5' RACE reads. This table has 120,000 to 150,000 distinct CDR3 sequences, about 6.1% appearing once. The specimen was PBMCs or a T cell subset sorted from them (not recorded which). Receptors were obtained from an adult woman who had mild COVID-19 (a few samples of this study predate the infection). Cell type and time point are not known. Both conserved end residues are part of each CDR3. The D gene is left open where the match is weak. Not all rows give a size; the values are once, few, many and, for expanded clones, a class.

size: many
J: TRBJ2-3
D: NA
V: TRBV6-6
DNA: TGTGCCAGCAGGCCCGTTACTAGCACAGATACGCAGTATTTT
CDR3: CASRPVTSTDTQYF

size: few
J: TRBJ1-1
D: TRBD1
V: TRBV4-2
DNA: TGTGCCAGCAGCCAAGCGACAGGGGGGATAACTGAAGCTTTCTTT
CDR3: CASSQATGGITEAFF

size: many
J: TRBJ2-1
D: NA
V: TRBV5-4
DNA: TGTGCCAGCAGCTTGATAGAGAATGAGCAGTTCTTC
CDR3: CASSLIENEQFF

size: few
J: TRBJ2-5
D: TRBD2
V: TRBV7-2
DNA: TGTGCCAGCAGCTTAGTTTGGGGGACTACTTGGGAGACCCAGTACTTC
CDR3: CASSLVWGTTWETQYF

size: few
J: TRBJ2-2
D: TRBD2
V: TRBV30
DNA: TGTGCCTCACCCCCCCCGGGAGGGTTAACCGGGGAGCTGTTTTTT
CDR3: CASPPPGGLTGELFF

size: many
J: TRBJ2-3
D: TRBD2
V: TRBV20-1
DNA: TGCAGTGCTACTACCCGGACTAGCGGGAGCACAGATACGCAGTATTTT
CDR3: CSATTRTSGSTDTQYF

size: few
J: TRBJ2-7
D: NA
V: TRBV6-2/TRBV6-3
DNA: TGTGCCAGCAGTTACAAGGGTAGTAGCTACGAGCAGTACTTC
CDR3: CASSYKGSSYEQYF

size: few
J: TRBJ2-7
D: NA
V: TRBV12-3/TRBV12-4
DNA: TGTGCCAGCAGCCTGCCGATCCAGGAGCAGTACTTC
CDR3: CASSLPIQEQYF

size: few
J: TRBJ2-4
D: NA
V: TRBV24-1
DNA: TGTGCCACCCCCTACGGGCAGACCTCATTAGCCAAAAACATTCAGTACTTC
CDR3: CATPYGQTSLAKNIQYF

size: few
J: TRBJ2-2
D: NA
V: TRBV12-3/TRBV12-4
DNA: TGTGCCAGCAGTTTTATCAGGGGCACCGGGGAGCTGTTTTTT
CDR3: CASSFIRGTGELFF

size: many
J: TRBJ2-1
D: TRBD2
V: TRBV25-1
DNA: TGTGCCAGCAGTCTGACTAGCGGGGTCTACAATGAGCAGTTCTTC
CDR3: CASSLTSGVYNEQFF

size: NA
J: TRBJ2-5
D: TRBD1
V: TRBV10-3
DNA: TGTGCCATCAGTGAGAAACAGGGGCTACAACAAGAGACCCAGTACTTC
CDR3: CAISEKQGLQQETQYF

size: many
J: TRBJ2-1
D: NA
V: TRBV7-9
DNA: TGTGCCAGCACCCTGAAGGGGAACCTAAACAATGAGCAGTTCTTC
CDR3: CASTLKGNLNNEQFF

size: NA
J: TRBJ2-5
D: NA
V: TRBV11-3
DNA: TGTGCCAGCAGCTTAGTTCAGGGCTGGGAGACCCAGTACTTC
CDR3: CASSLVQGWETQYF

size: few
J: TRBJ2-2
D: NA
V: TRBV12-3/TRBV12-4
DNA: TGTGCCAGCAGTCCCCAGGTGGGAACCGGGGAGCTGTTTTTT
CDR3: CASSPQVGTGELFF

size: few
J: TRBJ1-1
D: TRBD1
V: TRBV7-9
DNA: TGTGCCAGCAGCTTAGAAACAGGGGCGAGCACTGAAGCTTTCTTT
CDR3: CASSLETGASTEAFF

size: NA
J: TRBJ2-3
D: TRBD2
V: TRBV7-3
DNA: TGTGCCAGCAGCCCCGGAGGCGGGAGGGCCTTGGATACGCAGTATTTT
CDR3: CASSPGGGRALDTQYF

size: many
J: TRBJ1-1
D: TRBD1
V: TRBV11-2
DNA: TGTGCCAGCAGCGCCACGTTGGACAGGGCGTTTGAAGCTTTCTTT
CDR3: CASSATLDRAFEAFF

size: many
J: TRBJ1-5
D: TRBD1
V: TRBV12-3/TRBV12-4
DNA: TGTGCCAGCAGTCCGACAGGGGTTGGCAATCAGCCCCAGCATTTT
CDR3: CASSPTGVGNQPQHF

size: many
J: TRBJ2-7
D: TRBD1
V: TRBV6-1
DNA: TGTGCCAGCAGTGTCCCGGACAGGGGAAACTACGAGCAGTACTTC
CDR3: CASSVPDRGNYEQYF

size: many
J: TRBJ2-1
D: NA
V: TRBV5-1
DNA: TGCGCCAGCAGCTTGGGGCCGGACAATGAGCAGTTCTTC
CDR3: CASSLGPDNEQFF

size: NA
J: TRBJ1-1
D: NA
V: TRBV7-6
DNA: TGTGCCAGCAGCCTGGCCAGGGGAGTGAACACTGAAGCTTTCTTT
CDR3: CASSLARGVNTEAFF

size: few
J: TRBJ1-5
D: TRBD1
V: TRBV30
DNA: TGTGCCTGGAGTAAGGGACAGTTTAGCAATCAGCCCCAGCATTTT
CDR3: CAWSKGQFSNQPQHF

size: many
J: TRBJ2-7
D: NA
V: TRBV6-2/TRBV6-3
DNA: TGTGCCAGCAGTTTCGGACCTAACTACGAGCAGTACTTC
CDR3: CASSFGPNYEQYF

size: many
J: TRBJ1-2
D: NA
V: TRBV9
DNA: TGTGCCAGCAGCGTAGACGCCGGACGGACGCGTGCAGTTTTCCTAACGCGTAACTATGGCTACACCTTC
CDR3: CASSVDAGRTRAVFLTRNYGYTF

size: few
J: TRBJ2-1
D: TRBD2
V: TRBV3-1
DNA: TGTGCCAGCAGCCAAGCAAGCGGGGGGCCTTACAATGAGCAGTTCTTC
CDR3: CASSQASGGPYNEQFF

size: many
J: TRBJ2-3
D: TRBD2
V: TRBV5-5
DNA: TGTGCCAGCAGCTTGCGGCTAGCGGTGGAAATCCGCACAGATACGCAGTATTTT
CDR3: CASSLRLAVEIRTDTQYF

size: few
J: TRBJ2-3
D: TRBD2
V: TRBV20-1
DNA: TGCAGTGCTAGCGGGACTAGCGGGGCCGCAGATACGCAGTATTTT
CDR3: CSASGTSGAADTQYF

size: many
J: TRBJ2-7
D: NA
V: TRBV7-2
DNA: TGTGCCAGCAGCTTTCGACAGTCGGTGGGCTACGAGCAGTACTTC
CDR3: CASSFRQSVGYEQYF

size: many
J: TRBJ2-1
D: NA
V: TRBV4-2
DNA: TGTGCCAGCAGCCAAGGGGTCGGGTTGAGCTCCTACAATGAGCAGTTCTTC
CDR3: CASSQGVGLSSYNEQFF

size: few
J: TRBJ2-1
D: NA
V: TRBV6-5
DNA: TGTGCCAGCAGTATGTTAAAGACAGCCAATGAGCAGTTCTTC
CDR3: CASSMLKTANEQFF

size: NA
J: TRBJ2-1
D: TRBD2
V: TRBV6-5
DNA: TGTGCCAGCAGTTACTCGATGCTAGCGGGGGGCAATGAGCAGTTCTTC
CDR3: CASSYSMLAGGNEQFF

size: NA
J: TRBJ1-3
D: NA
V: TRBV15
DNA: TGTGCCACCAGCGGTTATCAATTTTCGGGCTCTGGAAACACCATATATTTT
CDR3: CATSGYQFSGSGNTIYF

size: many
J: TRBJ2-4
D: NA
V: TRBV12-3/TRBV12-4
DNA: TGTGCCACCGCCTCAAAACAGGGATCGGAGGAAAACATTCAGTACTTC
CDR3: CATASKQGSEENIQYF

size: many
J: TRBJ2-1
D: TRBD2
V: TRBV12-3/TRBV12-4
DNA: TGTGCCAGCGGCAGAGCGGGATTGTCCTACAATGAGCAGTTCTTC
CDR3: CASGRAGLSYNEQFF